Included here is one T cell receptor beta chain sequence, with context. Its target is unknown. One end of the junction fails to match germline, which may point to a read error. A modified ARM-PCR protocol with three rounds of nested PCR amplified TCRbeta. TCRdb recomputed calls from the multiplex PCR reads with MiXCR, one row per CDR3 protein. The sample lists approximately 53,000 distinct CDR3 sequences, 70% to 80% seen once, with 20% to 30% in the top ten. The CDR3 is 16 residues long. Germline CDR1 DFQATT, CDR2 SNEGSKA (reference sequence). This entry is derived from a study of tumor and adjacent non-tumor tissue in lung cancer. Study background: Patients comprised about a dozen adenocarcinoma, 2 squamous cell carcinoma and 1 small cell lung cancer. Patients were aged about 31 to 76, roughly 9 men and about 5 women, stage I to III.

Study findings and constraints: Tumor repertoires had a smaller top 100 clone share than normal lung. Significantly higher TCR diversity was found in tumor than normal lung.

RNA was extracted from bulk tissue without any cell sorting. More than 3 cm separated this lung sample from the edge of the tumor. The specimen was distant non-tumor lung tissue. This sequence was found in a woman aged 55-70 years with non-small cell lung cancer. The chain combines TRBV20-1 with TRBJ2-1; D is perhaps TRBD2 (7 bases). This CDR3 reads CNAREDQGGAYNEQFF. DNA of the CDR3: TGCAATGCTAGAGAGGATCAAGGGGGGGCGTACAATGAGCAGTTCTTC.